The 20 T cell receptor beta chains listed next were all sequenced from one sample in a study of T cell repertoires in cytomegalovirus infection. The antigens for these receptors are not known. Via MiXCR, TCRdb re-called the reads, giving one row per CDR3 protein. In the table there are some 800,000 distinct CDR3 sequences, approximately 29% of which are singletons. The material was cultured CD8+ T cells from PBMCs, obtained from culture after CMV antigen stimulation. The source of these receptors is a human donor in good health (CMV status not recorded). Some clones in this sample may be carry-over from other donors' samples.

This clonotype was recorded many times. V and J are TRBV5-6 and TRBJ1-2; TRBD1 agrees at 7 bases. The CDR3 extends over 14 amino acids. V shed 0 bases, J shed 4 bases, and the junction held 3 bases outside the gene matches. CDR1 SGHDT and CDR2 YYEEEE come from the germline V gene. CDR3 amino acids: CASSLGGQPYGYTF. DNA of the CDR3: TGTGCCAGCAGCTTGGGGGGACAGCCCTATGGCTACACCTTC.

The chain links TRBV29-1 to TRBJ1-1; the D gene is possibly TRBD1 (5 bases). The CDR3 runs 12 residues. In germline, CDR1 is SQVTM, CDR2 ANQGSEA. Trimming shortened V by 4 bases and J by 5 bases, and 11 bases separated the two germline ends. The CDR3 nucleotides are TGCAGCGTTGCCGGGGGAAAGACTGAAGCTTTCTTT. Amino acids: CSVAGGKTEAFF. Complete variable domain (other parts from reference TRBV29-1 and TRBJ1-1): SAVISQKPSRDICQRGTSLTIQCQVDSQVTMMFWYRQQPGQSLTLIATANQGSEATYESGFVIDKFPISRPNLTFSTLTVSNMSPEDSSIYLCSVAGGKTEAFFGQGTRLTVV.

The CDR3 nucleotides are TGTGCCAGCAGCCTACTGAAGACAGCAACTAATGAAAAACTGTTTTTT. It is translated as CASSLLKTATNEKLFF. The chain uses TRBV27 and TRBJ1-4, with D tentatively TRBD1 (5 bases). Trimming took 6 bases from V and 0 from J, leaving 14 bases between them. There are 16 residues in the CDR3. Germline CDR1 is MNHEY and CDR2 is SMNVEV (reference sequence). The full variable domain, its missing parts supplied by reference TRBV27 and TRBJ1-4, is EAQVTQNPRYLITVTGKKLTVTCSQNMNHEYMSWYRQDPGLGLRQIYYSMNVEVTDKGDVPEGYKVSRKEKRNFPLILESPSPNQTSLYFCASSLLKTATNEKLFFGSGTQLSVL.

The chain has TRBV2 and TRBJ1-5; weak D call: TRBD1 (5 bases). V lost 6 bases, J lost 1 base, and 16 bases lay in between. The CDR3 totals 16 residues. The germline gives CDR1 SNHLY, CDR2 FYNNEI. The CDR3 bases are TGTGCCAGCAGAAAGGGGAGCAGGAGAAGCAATCAGCCCCAGCATTTT. Protein sequence: CASRKGSRRSNQPQHF.

The chain has TRBV7-9 and TRBJ1-2, with D hard to call. The CDR3 is 13 residues long. Trimming pared 0 bases from V and 6 bases from J, leaving 8 bases between. The V gene's germline CDR1 is SEHNR and CDR2 FQNEAQ (reference sequence). The CDR3 region has the DNA TGTGCCAGCAGCTTAGCGCGGGAGGATGGCTACACCTTC. Encoded protein: CASSLAREDGYTF.

The chain combines TRBV2 with TRBJ2-3; a weak D match, TRBD1 (5 bases). Germline V CDR1 and CDR2: SNHLY, FYNNEI. V was clipped by 2 bases and J by 2 bases, with 14 bases between them. There are 16 residues in the CDR3. DNA for the CDR3: TGTGCCAGCAGTGAAAGGGGCAGGCCAAACACAGATACGCAGTATTTT. The encoded protein is CASSERGRPNTDTQYF. The variable domain in full, with the rest retrieved from reference TRBV2 and TRBJ2-3, is EPEVTQTPSHQVTQMGQEVILRCVPISNHLYFYWYRQILGQKVEFLVSFYNNEISEKSEIFDDQFSVERPDGSNFTLKIRSTKLEDSAMYFCASSERGRPNTDTQYFGPGTRLTVL.

This chain uses TRBV5-6 with TRBJ1-1; D possibly corresponds to TRBD1 (6 bases). Germline V gives CDR1 SGHDT, CDR2 YYEEEE. There are 13 residues in the CDR3. The V end was cut by 3 bases, the J end by 4 bases, with 10 bases between. CDR3 sequence (DNA): TGTGCCAGCAGCTGGGACACAACCACTGAAGCTTTCTTT. Its protein product is CASSWDTTTEAFF.

The chain links TRBV20-1 to TRBJ2-3; no clear D. There are 13 residues in the CDR3. Looked up from germline, CDR1 is DFQATT and CDR2 is SNEGSKA (reference sequence). Trimming took off 4 bases at V and 0 bases at J, with 8 bases between the two ends. The CDR3 coding sequence is TGCAGTGCTAAGGGTGGGAGCACAGATACGCAGTATTTT. It encodes CSAKGGSTDTQYF.

This clonotype was observed once. One end of the junction does not line up with germline, which may come from a read error. The chain uses TRBV7-6 and TRBJ2-2, with 9 positions matching TRBD1. Germline-derived CDR1 and CDR2 are SGHVS and FNYEAQ. This CDR3 has 14 residues. CDR3: CVSSPGQGTGELFF. In DNA form, the CDR3 reads TGTGTCAGCAGCCCCGGACAGGGGACCGGGGAGCTGTTTTTT.

The chain recombines TRBV9 with TRBJ1-1, with D perhaps matching TRBD1 (5 bases). V was clipped by 0 bases and J by 5 bases, with 8 bases between them. The CDR3 has 13 residues. The V gene's germline CDR1 is SGDLS and CDR2 YYNGEE. CDR3 loop: CASSVADRTEAFF. CDR3 nucleotides: TGTGCCAGCAGCGTAGCTGACAGAACTGAAGCTTTCTTT.

This clonotype was observed many times. The rearrangement uses TRBV7-9 and TRBJ2-1, with D perhaps given as TRBD1 or TRBD2 (6 bases each). CDR1 and CDR2 (germline): SEHNR, FQNEAQ (reference sequence). The CDR3 has 16 residues. Trimming took off 5 bases at V and 5 bases at J, with 19 bases between the two ends. The CDR3 nucleotides are TGTGCCAGCAGCCCTCAGGGGCGGGGAATGAACAATGAGCAGTTCTTC. Translation: CASSPQGRGMNNEQFF.

This clonotype was seen a few times. The rearrangement joins TRBV24-1 to TRBJ2-1; a weak D match, TRBD1 (6 bases). Trimming took off 3 bases at V and 5 bases at J, with 16 bases between the two ends. The CDR3 extends over 16 amino acids. Germline values: CDR1 KGHDR, CDR2 SFDVKD. The CDR3 sequence is CATSDPRTDTNNEQFF. For the CDR3, the DNA is TGTGCCACCAGTGATCCCCGGACAGACACTAACAATGAGCAGTTCTTC.

This chain uses TRBV5-4 with TRBJ2-7, with TRBD2 as a possible D gene (6 bases). The CDR3 length is 12 residues. Trimming shortened V by 6 bases and J by 6 bases, and 13 bases separated the two germline ends. Looked up from germline, CDR1 is SGHNT and CDR2 is YYREEE (reference sequence). The DNA of the CDR3 is TGTGCCAGCACCGAGGGAGGACGCGAGCAGTACTTC. Translation gives CASTEGGREQYF.

Remarks on this clonotype: This may stem from a read error, because a much larger clone lies one nucleotide away. The CDR3 sequence is CASSLGAGVTSNRPQHF. The CDR3, as DNA: TGTGCCAGCAGCTTGGGGGCCGGGGTTACAAGCAATCGGCCCCAGCATTTT. V usage is TRBV7-8 and J usage is TRBJ1-5, with D tentatively TRBD1 (6 bases). The CDR3 extends over 17 amino acids. Germline V lookup: CDR1 SGHVS, CDR2 FQNEAQ.

The J gene is TRBJ2-5, the V gene TRBV28; 11 positions agree with TRBD1. CDR1 is MDHEN, CDR2 SYDVKM, per germline. The CDR3 has 17 amino acids. The junction had 3 bases not matched to a gene; V was cut back by 0 bases and J by 0 bases. The chain's CDR3 is CASSLWGQGGYQETQYF. The DNA for the CDR3 is TGTGCCAGCAGTTTATGGGGACAGGGGGGATACCAAGAGACCCAGTACTTC. The full variable domain, with the rest looked up from reference TRBV28 and TRBJ2-5, is DVKVTQSSRYLVKRTGEKVFLECVQDMDHENMFWYRQDPGLGLRLIYFSYDVKMKEKGDIPEGYSVSREKKERFSLILESASTNQTSMYLCASSLWGQGGYQETQYFGPGTRLLVL.

This rearrangement joins TRBV27 to TRBJ2-7; 8 bases fit TRBD1. With V trimmed by 4 bases and J by 2 bases, 19 bases remained unmatched. The CDR3 extends over 19 amino acids. Germline V gives CDR1 MNHEY, CDR2 SMNVEV (reference sequence). This CDR3 reads CASSSAGTGSLPFAYEQYF. As DNA, the CDR3 is TGTGCCAGCAGTTCGGCCGGGACAGGATCTCTACCCTTCGCCTACGAGCAGTACTTC.

This sequence joins TRBV7-6 and TRBJ2-5; no definite D call. V was pared by 2 bases and J by 1 base, with 8 bases between. CDR1 is SGHVS, CDR2 FNYEAQ, per germline. The CDR3 sequence is 14 residues long. CDR3 residues: CASSLIWGQETQYF. The DNA for the CDR3 is TGTGCCAGCAGCTTAATCTGGGGCCAAGAGACCCAGTACTTC.

The sample holds a few counts of this clonotype. The CDR3 loop reads CASSLSREGVGTEAFF. Written as DNA, the CDR3 is TGTGCCAGCAGTTTATCCCGTGAGGGGGTTGGCACTGAAGCTTTCTTT. The chain couples TRBV27 to TRBJ1-1, with D possibly matching TRBD1 (6 bases). This CDR3 spans 16 amino acids. Trimming shortened V by 0 bases and J by 4 bases, and 15 bases separated the two germline ends. The germline gives CDR1 MNHEY, CDR2 SMNVEV (reference sequence).

This clonotype has only a few counts. The CDR3 DNA sequence: TGTGCCAGCAGCCAAGTGGCAAGAACGGGCGATACGCAGTATTTT. Translating it yields CASSQVARTGDTQYF. The V call is TRBV14, the J call TRBJ2-3; D remains unclear. CDR3 length: 15 amino acids. Trimming left V 1 base short and J 6 bases short, with 14 bases between. Germline V gives CDR1 SGHDN, CDR2 FVKESK.

This chain links TRBV11-2 with TRBJ2-3; D not resolved. Trimming cost V 5 bases and J 2 bases, with 8 bases left between them. The germline V gene has CDR1 SGHAT and CDR2 FQNNGV. The CDR3 is 13 amino acids. The CDR3 coding sequence is TGTGCCAGCAGCGAAGGACCCACAGATACGCAGTATTTT. Its translation: CASSEGPTDTQYF.